One sample yielded the 31 T cell receptor beta chains listed below, sequenced in a study of cytomegalovirus exposure and HLA in healthy donors. Use of 60 Vbeta and 13 Jbeta primers characterized the PCR. Clones were sequenced by immunoSEQ multiplex PCR, and TCRdb holds only the in-frame ones, with some missing. Here the sample spans some 78,000 clones, 80% being singletons. Sequenced: PBMCs. The receptor set was obtained from a man aged 50-60 years in good health and CMV-seropositive.

The CDR3 sequence: CASSLDPSEYNEQFF. The CDR3 region has the DNA TGTGCCAGCAGCTTGGATCCTAGCGAGTACAATGAGCAGTTCTTC. This chain links TRBV5-4 with TRBJ2-1; D possibly corresponds to TRBD2 (6 bases). This CDR3 spans 15 amino acids. The germline V gene encodes CDR1 SGHNT and CDR2 YYREEE (reference sequence). Deletions cut 0 bases from V and 4 bases from J, with 11 bases between.

This clone appeared a few times. The chain combines TRBV7-2 with TRBJ2-1, with D hard to call. The CDR3 is 15 residues long. V was cut by 1 base and J by 0 bases, with 7 bases left in between. Germline V lookup: CDR1 SGHTA, CDR2 FQGNSA. CDR3 sequence (DNA): TGTGCCAGCAGCTTAGAACAGTCCTCCTACAATGAGCAGTTCTTC. Translating it yields CASSLEQSSYNEQFF.

CDR3 region: CASSFLAGTDTQYF. CDR3 in DNA: TGTGCCAGCAGCTTCCTCGCGGGCACAGATACGCAGTATTTT. The chain combines TRBV7-2 with TRBJ2-3, with D hard to call. Germline V gene lookup returns CDR1 SGHTA and CDR2 FQGNSA. The CDR3 is made up of 14 amino acids. Trimming took off 3 bases at V and 1 base at J, with 8 bases between the two ends. The full variable domain, completed using reference TRBV7-2 and TRBJ2-3, is GAGVSQSPSNKVTEKGKDVELRCDPISGHTALYWYRQSLGQGLEFLIYFQGNSAPDKSGLPSDRFSAERTGGSVSTLTIQRTQQEDSAVYLCASSFLAGTDTQYFGPGTRLTVL.

The rearrangement uses TRBV30 and TRBJ2-3; tentatively, D is TRBD2 (5 bases). This CDR3 is 17 amino acids long. Germline CDR1 and CDR2: GTSNPN and SVGIG (reference sequence). V was shortened by 4 bases and J by 2 bases, with 22 bases between the two germline ends. CDR3 bases: TGTGCCTGGAAGGCCATCGGGCGGGCGCGACACACAGATACGCAGTATTTT. Translation gives CAWKAIGRARHTDTQYF. Looking up the rest from reference TRBV30 and TRBJ2-3 gives the full variable domain: SQTIHQWPATLVQPVGSPLSLECTVEGTSNPNLYWYRQAAGRGLQLLFYSVGIGQISSEVPQNLSASRPQDRQFILSSKKLLLSDSGFYLCAWKAIGRARHTDTQYFGPGTRLTVL.

V usage is TRBV5-5 and J usage is TRBJ2-7; TRBD2 agrees at 8 bases. Germline assignment: CDR1 SGHKS and CDR2 YYEKEE (reference sequence). CDR3 length: 14 amino acids. V trimming: 4 bases; J trimming: 3 bases; junction bases outside the gene matches: 6. Written as DNA, the CDR3 is TGTGCCAGCAGCCGGGAGGGTGCTGACTACGAGCAGTACTTC. Translating gives CASSREGADYEQYF.

This clone showed up just once. One junction end does not reproduce the germline sequence, and a read error may be involved. The chain employs TRBV29-1 and TRBJ1-2; 9 bases fit TRBD1. This CDR3 comprises 11 residues. Germline V gives CDR1 SQVTM, CDR2 ANQGSEA. In DNA, the CDR3 is TGCAGCGTCAGACAGGGGGGAATGATCTTCTTC. It yields the protein CSVRQGGMIFF.

The V gene is TRBV5-6, the J gene TRBJ2-7, with a weak D call TRBD2 (7 bases). V was cut by 4 bases and J by 0 bases, with 17 bases left in between. The CDR3 has 16 residues. Per germline, CDR1 SGHDT and CDR2 YYEEEE. The CDR3 region is CASSPLGAGHSYEQYF. The CDR3 bases are TGTGCCAGCAGCCCTCTAGGAGCGGGACACTCCTACGAGCAGTACTTC.

The V gene is TRBV19, the J gene TRBJ2-7; TRBD1 aligns across 8 bases. The V and J ends lost 5 bases and 4 bases, in that order; junction bases with no gene match: 7. The CDR3 sequence is 14 residues long. Germline V lookup: CDR1 LNHDA, CDR2 SQIVND (reference sequence). The CDR3 reads CASSGGTGGYEQYF. DNA of the CDR3: TGTGCCAGTAGTGGCGGGACAGGAGGTTACGAGCAGTACTTC.

This chain joins TRBV6-6 and TRBJ1-1, with TRBD1 identical over 8 bases. The trim removed 2 bases at V and 4 bases at J, leaving 9 bases unmatched. The CDR3 loop spans 16 amino acids. CDR1 is MNHNY and CDR2 is SVGAGI in the germline V gene (reference sequence). The CDR3, as DNA: TGTGCCAGCAGTTACCCAACAGGGGGAAAGGGCACTGAAGCTTTCTTT. Its protein is CASSYPTGGKGTEAFF.

The CDR3 sequence is CASTEVPGLAGGGELFF. CDR3 DNA: TGTGCCAGCACCGAAGTCCCGGGACTAGCGGGAGGCGGGGAGCTGTTTTTT. V gene TRBV5-4 combines with J gene TRBJ2-2; 15 bases align to TRBD2. Per germline, CDR1 SGHNT and CDR2 YYREEE (reference sequence). The CDR3 totals 17 residues. Unmatched junction bases numbered 10, after V lost 6 bases and J lost 7 bases. Based on the CDR3 plus reference TRBV5-4 and TRBJ2-2, the full variable domain is ETGVTQSPTHLIKTRGQQVTLRCSSQSGHNTVSWYQQALGQGPQFIFQYYREEENGRGNFPPRFSGLQFPNYSSELNVNALELDDSALYLCASTEVPGLAGGGELFFGEGSRLTVL.

The rearrangement joins TRBV5-1 to TRBJ1-1; unclear D gene. Trimming took off 2 bases at V and 6 bases at J, with 11 bases between the two ends. Germline V CDR1 and CDR2: SGHRS, YFSETQ. CDR3 length: 13 residues. CDR3 sequence: CASSFVGRAEAFF. CDR3 DNA sequence: TGCGCCAGCAGCTTTGTAGGGCGGGCTGAAGCTTTCTTT.

This chain links TRBV15 with TRBJ2-1, with TRBD1 identical over 11 bases. Germline CDR1 is LNHNV and CDR2 is YYDKDF (reference sequence). With V trimmed by 10 bases and J by 7 bases, 6 bases remained unmatched. This CDR3 has 13 residues. CDR3 bases: TGTGCCATTGGACAGGGGGCGGTAAATGAGCAGTTCTTC. It specifies CAIGQGAVNEQFF.

This clone was detected only once. This sequence joins TRBV6-5 and TRBJ2-7; a weak D match, TRBD2 (7 bases). CDR3 length: 14 amino acids. Per germline, CDR1 MNHEY and CDR2 SVGAGI. V lost 2 bases and J 5 bases, leaving 13 bases between the germline ends. Here the CDR3 reads CASSYGGARHEQYF. The CDR3 DNA reads as TGTGCCAGCAGTTACGGGGGGGCGCGACACGAGCAGTACTTC.

The chain uses TRBV29-1 and TRBJ1-1; the D is unclear. Germline V gene data show CDR1 as SQVTM and CDR2 as ANQGSEA. Trimming pared 2 bases from V and 2 bases from J, leaving 3 bases between. This CDR3 has 11 amino acids. This CDR3 reads CSVETNTEAFF. The DNA of the CDR3 is TGCAGCGTTGAAACAAACACTGAAGCTTTCTTT. Using reference TRBV29-1 and TRBJ1-1 for the parts outside the CDR3, the full variable domain is SAVISQKPSRDICQRGTSLTIQCQVDSQVTMMFWYRQQPGQSLTLIATANQGSEATYESGFVIDKFPISRPNLTFSTLTVSNMSPEDSSIYLCSVETNTEAFFGQGTRLTVV.

CDR3 protein: CASSLLAGSTGELFF. CDR3 sequence (DNA): TGTGCCAGCAGCTTACTAGCGGGAAGCACCGGGGAGCTGTTTTTT. The J gene is TRBJ2-2, the V gene TRBV11-1; 9 bases line up with TRBD2. V shed 2 bases and J 4 bases; nucleotides not matched to a gene: 2. The CDR3 runs to 15 residues. CDR1 is SGHAT and CDR2 is FQDESV in the germline V gene (reference sequence). The whole variable domain, filled in from reference TRBV11-1 and TRBJ2-2, reads EAEVAQSPRYKITEKSQAVAFWCDPISGHATLYWYRQILGQGPELLVQFQDESVVDDSQLPKDRFSAERLKGVDSTLKIQPAELGDSAMYLCASSLLAGSTGELFFGEGSRLTVL.

The J gene is TRBJ2-2, the V gene TRBV19, with 8 bases matching TRBD1. The V segment lost 7 bases and the J segment 3 bases; nucleotides outside the gene matches: 7. The CDR3 extends over 15 amino acids. Germline V gene data show CDR1 as LNHDA and CDR2 as SQIVND (reference sequence). The CDR3 loop reads CASKGQGADTGELFF. CDR3 sequence (DNA): TGTGCCAGTAAGGGTCAGGGGGCGGACACCGGGGAGCTGTTTTTT.

There are a few counts of this clone. The V call is TRBV5-4, the J call TRBJ1-2; the match to TRBD1 covers 10 bases. This CDR3 has 17 amino acids. Germline CDR1 is SGHNT and CDR2 is YYREEE (reference sequence). With V trimmed by 9 bases and J by 4 bases, 18 bases remained unmatched. CDR3 nucleotide sequence: TGTGCCACCCAAAGATCGGGACAGGGGTTTAGTAGCTATGGCTACACCTTC. This translates into CATQRSGQGFSSYGYTF. The whole variable domain, remainder taken from reference TRBV5-4 and TRBJ1-2, is ETGVTQSPTHLIKTRGQQVTLRCSSQSGHNTVSWYQQALGQGPQFIFQYYREEENGRGNFPPRFSGLQFPNYSSELNVNALELDDSALYLCATQRSGQGFSSYGYTFGSGTRLTVV.

This chain connects TRBV9 to TRBJ2-1; D is perhaps TRBD1 (5 bases). Per the germline V gene, CDR1 is SGDLS and CDR2 is YYNGEE. V was trimmed by 1 base and J by 8 bases, leaving 10 bases between them. The CDR3 spans 13 residues. CDR3 bases: TGTGCCAGCAGCGTATCCTTAGGGGATGAGCAGTTCTTC. Translation: CASSVSLGDEQFF.

This chain connects TRBV30 to TRBJ2-4; D might be TRBD2 (5 bases). The CDR3 totals 13 residues. From germline, CDR1 is GTSNPN and CDR2 SVGIG (reference sequence). V was clipped by 5 bases and J by 1 base, with 9 bases between them. The CDR3 is CAWEGPAKNIQYF. The CDR3, as DNA: TGTGCCTGGGAGGGTCCCGCCAAAAACATTCAGTACTTC.

The chain uses TRBV7-3 and TRBJ2-5, with 8 positions matching TRBD2. V was clipped by 5 bases and J by 2 bases; unmatched bases: 10. CDR3 length equals 16 residues. Germline values: CDR1 SGHTA, CDR2 FQGTGA. The CDR3 spells CASSTNSGTDQETQYF. The CDR3 DNA reads TGTGCCAGCAGCACTAATAGCGGGACGGATCAAGAGACCCAGTACTTC.

This clone turned up a few times. The chain uses TRBV6-1 and TRBJ1-2; 7 bases agree with TRBD1. The CDR3 runs 13 residues. V gave up 6 bases and J gave up 6 bases; unmatched junction bases: 7. The germline V gene has CDR1 MNHNS and CDR2 SASEGT. The CDR3 is CASSPDRADGYTF. Here the CDR3 DNA reads TGTGCCAGCAGCCCCGACAGGGCAGATGGCTACACCTTC.

Only a few counts were recorded for this clone. This sequence joins TRBV7-9 and TRBJ1-2; 8 nucleotides line up with TRBD1. J lost 7 bases, V lost 3 bases, and 4 bases had no gene match. This CDR3 is built from 13 residues. Germline V gene lookup returns CDR1 SEHNR and CDR2 FQNEAQ (reference sequence). For the CDR3, the DNA is TGTGCCAGCAGCTTGACAGGGGATCTTGGCTACACCTTC. Translated: CASSLTGDLGYTF. Complete variable domain (other parts from reference TRBV7-9 and TRBJ1-2): DTGVSQNPRHKITKRGQNVTFRCDPISEHNRLYWYRQTLGQGPEFLTYFQNEAQLEKSRLLSDRFSAERPKGSFSTLEIQRTEQGDSAMYLCASSLTGDLGYTFGSGTRLTVV.

This chain connects TRBV19 to TRBJ1-2; D gene ambiguous. V lost 3 bases and J 9 bases, leaving 11 bases between the germline ends. The CDR3 totals 12 residues. Per the germline V gene, CDR1 is LNHDA and CDR2 is SQIVND (reference sequence). CDR3 sequence: CASSMAALSYTF. CDR3 DNA: TGTGCCAGTAGTATGGCGGCTTTGAGCTACACCTTC.

This clone was seen only once. This sequence joins TRBV30 and TRBJ2-1; 8 bases align to TRBD2. CDR1 is GTSNPN and CDR2 is SVGIG in the germline V gene (reference sequence). Unmatched junction bases numbered 3, after V lost 2 bases and J lost 9 bases. This CDR3 contains 12 residues. The CDR3: CAWSPTSGEQFF. CDR3 DNA sequence: TGTGCCTGGAGTCCCACTAGCGGTGAGCAGTTCTTC.

To note about this clone: Other DNA sequences of this sample code for an identical CDR3. V and J are TRBV7-8 and TRBJ2-1; 9 positions match TRBD1. V was clipped by 2 bases and J by 6 bases; unmatched bases: 8. The germline CDR1 and CDR2 sequences are SGHVS and FQNEAQ. The CDR3 has 16 amino acids. The CDR3 sequence: CASSLLAGTGPNEQFF. The DNA of the CDR3 is TGTGCCAGCAGCTTACTTGCCGGGACAGGGCCCAATGAGCAGTTCTTC. Full variable domain (outside the CDR3, taken from reference TRBV7-8 and TRBJ2-1): GAGVSQSPRYKVAKRGQDVALRCDPISGHVSLFWYQQALGQGPEFLTYFQNEAQLDKSGLPSDRFFAERPEGSVSTLKIQRTQQEDSAVYLCASSLLAGTGPNEQFFGPGTRLTVL.

V and J are TRBV7-2 and TRBJ2-5, with a possible D match to TRBD2 (5 bases). There are 15 residues in the CDR3. Trimming removed 0 bases from V and 4 bases from J, with 12 bases in between. CDR1 and CDR2 from the germline V gene are SGHTA and FQGNSA. The CDR3 is CASSLAGRGLETQYF. CDR3 DNA sequence: TGTGCCAGCAGCTTAGCGGGTAGAGGACTAGAGACCCAGTACTTC.

The chain recombines TRBV6-6 with TRBJ1-2; 7 nucleotides line up with TRBD1. The CDR3 is 16 amino acids. V lost 2 bases, J lost 4 bases, and 10 bases stayed unmatched. Germline V gene lookup returns CDR1 MNHNY and CDR2 SVGAGI (reference sequence). CDR3 in DNA: TGTGCCAGCAGTTACGCCACCGGGACAGAAGTCTATGGCTACACCTTC. This codes for CASSYATGTEVYGYTF.

The gene calls are TRBV27 and TRBJ1-1; possible D gene TRBD1, 5 bases. V dropped 0 bases and J dropped 8 bases, with 13 bases sitting between them. CDR3 length equals 14 residues. Germline V gives CDR1 MNHEY, CDR2 SMNVEV (reference sequence). CDR3 DNA sequence: TGTGCCAGCAGTTTATCGCCCAGGGTTGAGGAAGCTTTCTTT. This codes for CASSLSPRVEEAFF.

This chain links TRBV9 with TRBJ2-3; tentatively, D is TRBD1 (6 bases). The germline gives CDR1 SGDLS, CDR2 YYNGEE. The V end was cut by 0 bases, the J end by 1 base, with 12 bases between. The CDR3 loop spans 16 amino acids. The CDR3 region is CASSVAPAGGTDTQYF. In DNA form, the CDR3 reads TGTGCCAGCAGCGTAGCTCCGGCAGGGGGCACAGATACGCAGTATTTT.

The chain couples TRBV5-1 to TRBJ1-1, with D possibly matching TRBD1 (6 bases). V lost 4 bases to trimming and J lost 4 bases, with 11 bases between them. Germline V gene sequence: CDR1 SGHRS, CDR2 YFSETQ. This CDR3 is 13 amino acids long. As DNA, the CDR3 is TGCGCCAGCAGCCGGGACATCGGCACTGAAGCTTTCTTT. Translation gives CASSRDIGTEAFF.

This chain connects TRBV5-1 to TRBJ2-2; TRBD1 matches 7 bases. Germline V CDR1 and CDR2: SGHRS, YFSETQ. Germline trimming cut 0 bases from V and 3 bases from J; bases unmatched to any gene: 5. This CDR3 spans 16 amino acids. CDR3 sequence: CASSLEGAGYTGELFF. The CDR3 bases are TGCGCCAGCAGCTTGGAGGGGGCAGGGTACACCGGGGAGCTGTTTTTT.